The 29 T cell receptor beta chains presented below share a single source sample, sequenced in a study of blood T cell repertoires in COVID-19. Sequenced by immunoSEQ multiplex PCR; TCRdb stores in-frame clones only, minus some. Among around 140,000 clones, 84% were seen once, and the ten largest hold 44%. The sample consisted of peripheral blood. The receptors originated from a human donor in a cohort sampled during active COVID-19.

The chain combines TRBV6-5 with TRBJ1-5, with no clear D. Germline V CDR1 and CDR2: MNHEY, SVGAGI. Trimming removed 5 bases at V and 1 base at J, with 12 bases between. CDR3 length: 15 amino acids. This CDR3 reads CASSQMWQSNQPQHF. In DNA form, the CDR3 reads TGTGCCAGCAGTCAGATGTGGCAAAGCAATCAGCCCCAGCATTTT.

The genes are TRBV6-1 and TRBJ2-5; possible D gene TRBD2, 6 bases. In germline, CDR1 is MNHNS, CDR2 SASEGT. Trimming left V 2 bases short and J 2 bases short, with 12 bases between. The CDR3 loop spans 15 amino acids. The CDR3 reads CASSEHGGIQETQYF. In nucleotides, the CDR3 is TGTGCCAGCAGTGAACATGGAGGGATTCAAGAGACCCAGTACTTC.

A single count supports this clone. This sequence joins TRBV24-1 and TRBJ2-2, with no clear D. CDR1 KGHDR and CDR2 SFDVKD come from the germline V gene. The CDR3 is 13 amino acids. V was pared by 4 bases and J by 4 bases, with 6 bases between. The CDR3 loop is CATSDRATGELFF. The CDR3 nucleotides are TGTGCCACCAGTGACCGAGCCACCGGGGAGCTGTTTTTT.

This clone has just a few counts. The genes are TRBV5-1 and TRBJ2-3; no definite D call. Germline V gene data show CDR1 as SGHRS and CDR2 as YFSETQ. V was shortened by 2 bases and J by 3 bases, with 10 bases between the two germline ends. The CDR3 spans 14 residues. The CDR3 DNA is TGCGCCAGCAGCTTTCTTAGTCTTACAGATACGCAGTATTTT. Its protein is CASSFLSLTDTQYF. Using reference TRBV5-1 and TRBJ2-3 for the parts outside the CDR3, the full variable domain is KAGVTQTPRYLIKTRGQQVTLSCSPISGHRSVSWYQQTPGQGLQFLFEYFSETQRNKGNFPGRFSGRQFSNSRSEMNVSTLELGDSALYLCASSFLSLTDTQYFGPGTRLTVL.

The chain carries TRBV29-1 and TRBJ2-5; 9 bases are a match to TRBD1. CDR1 is SQVTM and CDR2 is ANQGSEA in the germline V gene. The CDR3 runs to 16 residues. V was clipped by 3 bases and J by 5 bases; unmatched bases: 13. As DNA, the CDR3 is TGCAGCGTTGACCAACTCCCGGGACAGGGTTATGAGACCCAGTACTTC. It codes for CSVDQLPGQGYETQYF.

The chain uses TRBV5-6 and TRBJ1-5, with D unclear. The CDR3 covers 15 residues. V lost 2 bases, J lost 2 bases, and 11 bases lay in between. The germline V gene encodes CDR1 SGHDT and CDR2 YYEEEE. CDR3 in DNA: TGTGCCAGCAGCTTTAGCCCGAGAGGCAATCAGCCCCAGCATTTT. It specifies CASSFSPRGNQPQHF.

This clone showed up just once. V usage is TRBV28 and J usage is TRBJ1-1, with D possibly being TRBD1 (6 bases). Germline CDR1 reads MDHEN; CDR2 reads SYDVKM. The CDR3 has 16 residues. V was trimmed by 8 bases and J by 7 bases, leaving 26 bases between them. The chain's CDR3 is CASHQHRQGRAIEAFF. The CDR3 DNA follows: TGTGCCAGCCACCAACACCGTCAGGGGAGGGCCATTGAAGCTTTCTTT.

This chain links TRBV6-6 with TRBJ1-3; D not resolved. Germline V gene lookup returns CDR1 MNHNY and CDR2 SVGAGI (reference sequence). CDR3 size: 17 residues. V lost 5 bases and J 1 base, leaving 18 bases between the germline ends. The CDR3: CASSPSGGSASGNTIYF. CDR3 coding DNA: TGTGCCAGCAGTCCGTCCGGAGGATCCGCGTCTGGAAACACCATATATTTT.

The chain combines TRBV3-1 (or the pseudogene TRBV3-2) with TRBJ2-3; D gene uncertain. CDR3 length: 14 amino acids. Germline V gives CDR1 LGHDT, CDR2 YNNKEL (reference sequence). Trimming left V 5 bases short and J 6 bases short, with 15 bases between. This chain's CDR3 is CASSTRLSPDTQYF. As DNA, the CDR3 is TGTGCCAGCAGCACCCGACTCTCCCCCGATACGCAGTATTTT.

The chain uses TRBV9 and TRBJ2-5; 8 bases fit TRBD2. The germline CDR1 and CDR2 sequences are SGDLS and YYNGEE. With V trimmed by 4 bases and J by 2 bases, 7 bases remained unmatched. The CDR3 covers 15 residues. CDR3 sequence: CASSIGAGVQETQYF. The CDR3 coding sequence is TGTGCCAGCAGCATCGGAGCGGGAGTACAAGAGACCCAGTACTTC.

This chain links TRBV4-1 with TRBJ2-3; 8 bases fit TRBD1. CDR3 length: 15 residues. Germline-derived CDR1 and CDR2 are MGHRA and YSYEKL. Losses at the gene ends were 4 bases for V and 5 bases for J; bases not matched to a gene: 8. CDR3 in amino acids: CASSRGPDREDTQYF. The CDR3, as DNA: TGCGCCAGCAGCCGAGGTCCGGACAGGGAAGATACGCAGTATTTT.

This CDR3 is CASSNLGQGWSTGELFF. The CDR3 DNA reads TGTGCCAGCAGCAATCTGGGACAGGGGTGGTCGACCGGGGAGCTGTTTTTT. V is TRBV5-4 and J is TRBJ2-2; 10 nucleotides match TRBD1. The length of the CDR3 is 17 residues. The ends lost 4 bases at V and 5 bases at J; junction bases unmatched: 11. Germline CDR1 and CDR2: SGHNT and YYREEE (reference sequence). Variable domain in full (rest from reference TRBV5-4 and TRBJ2-2): ETGVTQSPTHLIKTRGQQVTLRCSSQSGHNTVSWYQQALGQGPQFIFQYYREEENGRGNFPPRFSGLQFPNYSSELNVNALELDDSALYLCASSNLGQGWSTGELFFGEGSRLTVL.

The chain recombines TRBV7-3 with TRBJ2-2; 7 nucleotides line up with TRBD1. From germline, CDR1 is SGHTA and CDR2 FQGTGA. The junction had 10 bases not matched to a gene; V was cut back by 4 bases and J by 5 bases. The CDR3 spans 16 residues. The CDR3 loop is CASSSLLGGETGELFF. The DNA for the CDR3 is TGTGCCAGCAGCTCCCTCTTAGGGGGCGAGACCGGGGAGCTGTTTTTT.

V and J are TRBV27 and TRBJ2-1; 10 nucleotides match TRBD1. The germline CDR1 and CDR2 sequences are MNHEY and SMNVEV (reference sequence). The CDR3 sequence is 17 residues long. J was trimmed by 6 bases and V by 6 bases; bases with no gene match: 14. The chain's CDR3 is CASRPTAGTGAGNEQFF. For the CDR3, the DNA is TGTGCCAGCAGACCTACCGCCGGGACAGGGGCAGGCAATGAGCAGTTCTTC.

The chain employs TRBV6-2 or TRBV6-3 and TRBJ1-1, with D uncertain. Germline V gene data show CDR1 as MNHEY and CDR2 as SVGEGT. CDR3 length: 12 amino acids. V shed 4 bases and J shed 3 bases, with 6 bases lying between them. CDR3 coding DNA: TGTGCCAGCAGTTCCGTCTACACTGAAGCTTTCTTT. It codes for CASSSVYTEAFF.

V gene TRBV18 combines with J gene TRBJ1-2, with a tentative D call TRBD1 (6 bases). This CDR3 has 12 amino acids. The V gene lost 5 bases and the J gene lost 8 bases, with 12 bases spanning the gap. CDR1 and CDR2 (germline): KGHSH, LQKENI. DNA for the CDR3: TGTGCCAGCTCATCCGCAGGGGAGGGCTACACCTTC. Amino acid sequence: CASSSAGEGYTF.

The rearrangement links TRBV6-1 to TRBJ1-4, with a weak D call TRBD1 (5 bases). From germline, CDR1 is MNHNS and CDR2 SASEGT. The V end lost 1 base, the J end lost 4 bases, and 13 bases lay between the germline ends. CDR3 size: 16 residues. CDR3 DNA: TGTGCCAGCAGTGAAGGATGGGGCAGATATAATGAAAAACTGTTTTTT. Translated: CASSEGWGRYNEKLFF.

The chain recombines TRBV27 with TRBJ2-7; 8 bases match TRBD1. This CDR3 contains 13 residues. With V trimmed by 5 bases and J by 2 bases, 2 bases remained unmatched. Germline CDR1 MNHEY, CDR2 SMNVEV (reference sequence). This CDR3 reads CASSRQGPYEQYV. For the CDR3, the DNA is TGTGCCAGCAGTAGACAGGGGCCCTACGAGCAGTACGTC.

The V call is TRBV19, the J call TRBJ1-5; a possible D gene is TRBD1 (6 bases). Trimming cost V 8 bases and J 5 bases, with 16 bases left between them. Germline V gives CDR1 LNHDA, CDR2 SQIVND (reference sequence). This CDR3 is built from 14 residues. CDR3 protein: CASEDSRTYQPQHF. The CDR3 DNA sequence: TGTGCCAGTGAGGACAGCCGAACGTATCAGCCCCAGCATTTT.

The chain uses TRBV24-1 and TRBJ1-2, with D perhaps matching TRBD1 (6 bases). Germline CDR1 and CDR2: KGHDR and SFDVKD. This CDR3 has 12 residues. The germline V and J ends were trimmed by 5 bases and 8 bases, with 11 bases remaining between them. In DNA form, the CDR3 reads TGTGCCACCAGTGTCACAGGGCAGGGCTACACCTTC. Translation: CATSVTGQGYTF.

This clone was seen only a few times. This chain uses TRBV27 with TRBJ1-1; the D gene is possibly TRBD1 (5 bases). CDR3 length: 14 amino acids. CDR1 and CDR2 (germline): MNHEY, SMNVEV (reference sequence). V lost 3 bases and J 2 bases, leaving 10 bases between the germline ends. For the CDR3, the DNA is TGTGCCAGCAGTTTTGGGGCCAGAAACACTGAAGCTTTCTTT. It yields the protein CASSFGARNTEAFF.

The chain employs TRBV3-1 (or the pseudogene TRBV3-2) and TRBJ1-5; a possible D gene is TRBD1 (5 bases). V was pared by 6 bases and J by 3 bases, with 15 bases between. Germline values: CDR1 LGHDT, CDR2 YNNKEL (reference sequence). The CDR3 covers 15 residues. The CDR3, as DNA: TGTGCCAGCAGGCCAGGGAACAGCCCCAATCAGCCCCAGCATTTT. Protein sequence: CASRPGNSPNQPQHF.

The V and J genes are TRBV19 and TRBJ1-3; TRBD1 is a possible D gene (6 bases). The CDR3 loop spans 15 amino acids. Trimming cost V 6 bases and J 0 bases, with 12 bases left between them. Looked up from germline, CDR1 is LNHDA and CDR2 is SQIVND (reference sequence). CDR3 nucleotide sequence: TGTGCCAGTAGGGAGACAGGAGACTCTGGAAACACCATATATTTT. Translation: CASRETGDSGNTIYF.

The CDR3 DNA follows: TGTGCCAGCAGCTTACCAGGGGCCCACACTGAAGCTTTCTTT. This translates into CASSLPGAHTEAFF. The chain has TRBV7-8 and TRBJ1-1; TRBD1 is a possible D gene (6 bases). Trimming removed 2 bases at V and 3 bases at J, with 10 bases between. Germline-derived CDR1 and CDR2 are SGHVS and FQNEAQ. This CDR3 is 14 amino acids long. Combining the CDR3 with reference TRBV7-8 and TRBJ1-1 gives the whole variable domain GAGVSQSPRYKVAKRGQDVALRCDPISGHVSLFWYQQALGQGPEFLTYFQNEAQLDKSGLPSDRFFAERPEGSVSTLKIQRTQQEDSAVYLCASSLPGAHTEAFFGQGTRLTVV.

This rearrangement joins TRBV11-2 to TRBJ2-1; D is possibly TRBD2 (6 bases). The germline CDR1 and CDR2 sequences are SGHAT and FQNNGV. Trimming stripped 5 bases from V and 8 bases from J, with 13 bases between. The CDR3 has 13 residues. The CDR3 loop reads CASSPREWYEQFF. The DNA for the CDR3 is TGTGCCAGCAGCCCCCGGGAGTGGTATGAGCAGTTCTTC.

The V call is TRBV3-1 (or the pseudogene TRBV3-2), the J call TRBJ1-1; no definite D call. This CDR3 has 14 residues. Germline V CDR1 and CDR2: LGHDT, YNNKEL (reference sequence). V gave up 11 bases and J gave up 1 base, with 17 bases separating them. The CDR3 nucleotides read TGTGCCGCGACGAGGAGCGGATCGAACACTGAAGCTTTCTTT. Amino acid sequence: CAATRSGSNTEAFF.

The CDR3 here is CASRPGQGVQPQHF. The CDR3 bases are TGTGCCAGCAGACCTGGACAGGGGGTCCAGCCCCAGCATTTT. The chain links TRBV6-5 to TRBJ1-5, with TRBD1 matching 10 bases. The germline CDR1 and CDR2 sequences are MNHEY and SVGAGI. This CDR3 comprises 14 residues. J was trimmed by 7 bases and V by 6 bases; bases with no gene match: 6.

The chain uses TRBV5-4 and TRBJ2-2, with 7 positions matching TRBD1. The length of the CDR3 is 15 residues. V shed 5 bases and J 0 bases; nucleotides not matched to a gene: 4. The germline V gene encodes CDR1 SGHNT and CDR2 YYREEE (reference sequence). In DNA, the CDR3 is TGTGCCAGCAGGCGAGGACAGGCGAACACCGGGGAGCTGTTTTTT. Translated: CASRRGQANTGELFF.

The chain has TRBV6-5 and TRBJ1-1; the D is unclear. Per germline, CDR1 MNHEY and CDR2 SVGAGI. The CDR3 has 14 residues. Trimming stripped 7 bases from V and 0 bases from J, with 12 bases between. The CDR3: CASKEAGVNTEAFF. The CDR3 region has the DNA TGTGCCAGCAAGGAGGCAGGAGTGAACACTGAAGCTTTCTTT.